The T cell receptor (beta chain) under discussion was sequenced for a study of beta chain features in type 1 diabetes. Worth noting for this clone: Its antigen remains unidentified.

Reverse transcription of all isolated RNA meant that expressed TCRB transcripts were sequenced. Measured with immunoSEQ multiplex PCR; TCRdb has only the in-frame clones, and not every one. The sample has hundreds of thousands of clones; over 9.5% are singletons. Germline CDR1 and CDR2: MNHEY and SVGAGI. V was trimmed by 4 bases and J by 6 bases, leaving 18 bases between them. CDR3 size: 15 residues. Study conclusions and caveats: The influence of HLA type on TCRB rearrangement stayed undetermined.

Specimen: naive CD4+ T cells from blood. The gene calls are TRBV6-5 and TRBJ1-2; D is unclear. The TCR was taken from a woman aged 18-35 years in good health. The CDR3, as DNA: TGTGCCAGCAGTTCGGCGGGGAATAGTGGAAATGGCTACACCTTC. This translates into CASSSAGNSGNGYTF.